This T cell receptor (beta chain) was profiled in a study of cytomegalovirus exposure and HLA in healthy donors (dated by TCRdb to 2015 to 2018). About the investigation overall: According to a later analysis, the roughly 120 validation repertoires were produced on the same platform as the roughly 600 repertoires of the first cohort. In addition to the first cohort of approximately 670 subjects, a separate validation cohort of 130 or so different subjects was used. The aim of the study was to test whether cataloging public T cell receptors could identify signatures of past pathogen exposure. The study combined high-throughput TCR immunosequencing, statistical association of individual TCRs with disease status, and machine learning to predict cytomegalovirus infection status.

The donors were included in the validation cohort of roughly 130 subjects, a group kept apart from the 666-subject first cohort. Study-level results and caveats: According to the authors, the approach could potentially be generalized to other disease states and immunological phenotypes. A later analysis found that TCRs clustered in the first cohort also tended to co-occur in the 95 to 150 validation repertoires, with approximately 95% of cluster scores above 0. Cytomegalovirus status was reported to be diagnosed by the classifier with high specificity and sensitivity in both the original and validation cohorts. The study listed 150 to 200 TCR beta chains as associated with cytomegalovirus. The validation cohort had no HLA typing available for a later analysis, so co-occurrence within that cohort was assessed over all 130 or so repertoires. Across donors, most TCR sequences were observed very rarely, whereas some public TCRs were present in many individuals. In vitro tests confirmed that a few of the cytomegalovirus-associated TCR beta chains recognize cytomegalovirus antigens.

Library preparation used the immunoSEQ multiplex PCR assay. The authors' pipeline ran thus. A statistical classification framework was developed to diagnose cytomegalovirus status using the catalog of TCR beta chain sequences. Imported from immuneACCESS, the table was reduced by TCRdb to in-frame sequences with V and J called. These copies leave out some clones; in studies compared against another copy, an unresolved V gene accounts for under half, and the cause of the remainder is not known. Clonal size and the V and J genes are those of that table, whereas D and trimming came from the DNA. The table for this sample lists some 330,000 clones; just over 85% of them were counted only once. The ten largest clonotypes hold 0.84% of the sample. Notes on this clone: The antigen it binds to is not known. The input lacks base qualities; no much larger clone sits a single base away.

Inclusive of the bounding cysteine and phenylalanine, the CDR3 is 15 residues long. Here the CDR3 DNA is all that survives: 45 bases in frame from base 1. V is cut by 4 bases and J by 7 bases, and the space between the germline ends is 17 bases. The germline V gene encodes CDR1 LGHNA and CDR2 YNFKEQ. Sample: PBMCs. This receptor was obtained from a woman younger than 35 in good health and CMV-seronegative. Recombination joined TRBV4-2 with TRBJ2-1; the D gene is perhaps TRBD1, from 6 matching bases. The CDR3 reads as follows: CASSPRGYWGNEQFF. The nucleotide sequence is given as TGTGCCAGCAGCCCGAGGGGGTATTGGGGGAATGAGCAGTTCTTC.